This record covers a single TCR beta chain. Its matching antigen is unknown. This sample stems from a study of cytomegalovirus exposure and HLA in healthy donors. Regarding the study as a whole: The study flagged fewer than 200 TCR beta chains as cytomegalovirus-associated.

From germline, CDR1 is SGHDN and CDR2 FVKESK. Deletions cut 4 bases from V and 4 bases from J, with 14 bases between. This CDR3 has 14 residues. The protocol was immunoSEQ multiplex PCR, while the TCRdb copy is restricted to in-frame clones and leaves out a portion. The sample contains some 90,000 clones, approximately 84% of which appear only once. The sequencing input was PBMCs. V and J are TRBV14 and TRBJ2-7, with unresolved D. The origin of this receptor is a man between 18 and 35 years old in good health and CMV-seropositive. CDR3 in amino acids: CASSLLEVSYEQYF. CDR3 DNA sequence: TGTGCCAGCAGCCTTCTAGAAGTTTCTTACGAGCAGTACTTC.